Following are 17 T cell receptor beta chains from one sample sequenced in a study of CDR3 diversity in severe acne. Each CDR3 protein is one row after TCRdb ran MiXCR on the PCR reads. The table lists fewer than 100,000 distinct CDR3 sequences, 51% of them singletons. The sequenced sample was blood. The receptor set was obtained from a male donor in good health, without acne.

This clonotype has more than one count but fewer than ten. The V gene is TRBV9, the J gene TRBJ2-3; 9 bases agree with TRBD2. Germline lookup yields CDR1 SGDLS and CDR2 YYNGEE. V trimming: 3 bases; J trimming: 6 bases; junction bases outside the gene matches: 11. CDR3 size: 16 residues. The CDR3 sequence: CASSARLAEGRDTQYF. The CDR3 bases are TGTGCCAGCAGCGCTCGACTAGCGGAGGGGCGTGATACGCAGTATTTT.

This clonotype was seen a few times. The CDR3: CATSSSSRTGGFGYTF. As DNA, the CDR3 is TGTGCCACCAGCAGTTCCTCAAGGACAGGGGGCTTTGGCTACACCTTC. This chain links TRBV15 with TRBJ1-2, with 11 bases matching TRBD1. The CDR3 loop spans 16 amino acids. J was trimmed by 7 bases and V by 3 bases; bases with no gene match: 10. In germline, CDR1 is LNHNV, CDR2 YYDKDF (reference sequence).

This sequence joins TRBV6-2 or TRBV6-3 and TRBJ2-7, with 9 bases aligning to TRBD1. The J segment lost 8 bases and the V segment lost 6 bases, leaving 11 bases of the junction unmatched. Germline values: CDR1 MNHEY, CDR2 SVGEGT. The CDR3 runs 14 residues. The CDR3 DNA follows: TGTGCCAGCAGGTCCGGGACAGGGTTTTTCAAGCAGTACTTC. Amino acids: CASRSGTGFFKQYF.

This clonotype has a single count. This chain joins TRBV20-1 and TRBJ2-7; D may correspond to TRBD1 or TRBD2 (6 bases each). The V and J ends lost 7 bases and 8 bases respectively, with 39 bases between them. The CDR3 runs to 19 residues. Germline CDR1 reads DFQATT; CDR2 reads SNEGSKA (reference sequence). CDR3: CSDSGFQNTGTSHLGQQYF. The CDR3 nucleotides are TGCAGTGACTCTGGCTTCCAAAATACAGGGACTTCTCACCTCGGTCAGCAGTACTTC.

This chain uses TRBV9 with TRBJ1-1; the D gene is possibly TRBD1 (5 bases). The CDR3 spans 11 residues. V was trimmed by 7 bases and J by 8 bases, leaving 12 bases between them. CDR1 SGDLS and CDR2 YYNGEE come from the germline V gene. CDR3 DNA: TGTGCCAGCGGGGACGCGGGAGAAGCTTTCTTT. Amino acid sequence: CASGDAGEAFF.

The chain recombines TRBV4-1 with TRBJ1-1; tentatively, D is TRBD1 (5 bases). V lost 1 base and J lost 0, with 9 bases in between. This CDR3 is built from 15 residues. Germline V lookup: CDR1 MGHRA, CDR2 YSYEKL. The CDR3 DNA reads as TGCGCCAGCAGCCAAGGGGGGTTAATGAACACTGAAGCTTTCTTT. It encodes CASSQGGLMNTEAFF.

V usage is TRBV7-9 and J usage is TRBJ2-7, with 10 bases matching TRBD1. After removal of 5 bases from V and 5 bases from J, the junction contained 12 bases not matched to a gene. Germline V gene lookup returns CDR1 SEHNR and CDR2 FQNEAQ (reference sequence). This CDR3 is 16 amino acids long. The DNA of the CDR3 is TGTGCCAGCAGCGATGACAGGGGGCGGGGTGTCGACGAGCAGTACTTC. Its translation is CASSDDRGRGVDEQYF.

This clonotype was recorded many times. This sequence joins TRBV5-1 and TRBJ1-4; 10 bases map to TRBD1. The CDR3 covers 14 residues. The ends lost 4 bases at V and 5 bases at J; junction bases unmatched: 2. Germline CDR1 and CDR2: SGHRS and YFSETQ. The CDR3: CASSTGQGNEKLFF. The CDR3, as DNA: TGCGCCAGCAGCACGGGACAGGGGAATGAAAAACTGTTTTTT.

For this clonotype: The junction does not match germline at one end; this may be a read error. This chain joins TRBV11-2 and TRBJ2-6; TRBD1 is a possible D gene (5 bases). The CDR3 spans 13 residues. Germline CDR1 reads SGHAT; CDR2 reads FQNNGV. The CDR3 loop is CASSLGQGLLEAF. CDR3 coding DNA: TGTGCCAGCAGCTTAGGTCAGGGTTTATTGGAAGCTTTC.

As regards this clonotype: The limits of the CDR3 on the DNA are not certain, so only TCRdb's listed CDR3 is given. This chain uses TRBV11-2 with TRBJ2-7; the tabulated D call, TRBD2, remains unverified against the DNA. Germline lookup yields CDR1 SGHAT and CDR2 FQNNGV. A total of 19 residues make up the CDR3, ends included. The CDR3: CASSFYICSARGRDYEQYF.

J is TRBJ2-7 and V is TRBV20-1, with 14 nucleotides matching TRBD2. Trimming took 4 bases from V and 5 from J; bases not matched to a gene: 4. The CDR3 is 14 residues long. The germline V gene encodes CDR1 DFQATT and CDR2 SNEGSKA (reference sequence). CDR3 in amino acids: CSATGLAGVNEQYF. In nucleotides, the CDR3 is TGCAGTGCTACGGGACTAGCGGGAGTGAACGAGCAGTACTTC.

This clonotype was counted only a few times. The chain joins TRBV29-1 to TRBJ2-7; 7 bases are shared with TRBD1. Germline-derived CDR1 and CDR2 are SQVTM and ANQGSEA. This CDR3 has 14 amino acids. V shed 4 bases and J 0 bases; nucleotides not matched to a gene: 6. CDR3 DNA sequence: TGCAGCGTTGGACAGGGTGGCTACTCCTACGAGCAGTACTTC. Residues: CSVGQGGYSYEQYF.

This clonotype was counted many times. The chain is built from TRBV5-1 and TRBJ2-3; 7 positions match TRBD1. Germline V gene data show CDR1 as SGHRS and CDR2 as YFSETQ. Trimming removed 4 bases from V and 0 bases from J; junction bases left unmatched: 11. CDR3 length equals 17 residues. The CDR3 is CASSGDRETTSTDTQYF. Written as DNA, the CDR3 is TGCGCCAGCAGCGGTGACAGGGAGACAACTAGCACAGATACGCAGTATTTT.

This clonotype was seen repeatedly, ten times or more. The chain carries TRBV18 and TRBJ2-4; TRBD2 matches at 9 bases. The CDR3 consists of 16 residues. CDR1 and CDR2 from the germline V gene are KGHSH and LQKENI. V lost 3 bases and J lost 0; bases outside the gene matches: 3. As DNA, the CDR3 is TGTGCCAGCTCACCCCTAGCGGGACTAGCCAAAAACATTCAGTACTTC. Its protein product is CASSPLAGLAKNIQYF.

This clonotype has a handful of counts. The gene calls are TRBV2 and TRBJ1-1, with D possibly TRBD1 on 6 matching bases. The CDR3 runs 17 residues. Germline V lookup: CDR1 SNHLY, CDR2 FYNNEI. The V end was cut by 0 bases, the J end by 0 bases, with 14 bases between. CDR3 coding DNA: TGTGCCAGCAGTGAAGCAGAAGAGGGGGGATTGAACACTGAAGCTTTCTTT. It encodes CASSEAEEGGLNTEAFF.

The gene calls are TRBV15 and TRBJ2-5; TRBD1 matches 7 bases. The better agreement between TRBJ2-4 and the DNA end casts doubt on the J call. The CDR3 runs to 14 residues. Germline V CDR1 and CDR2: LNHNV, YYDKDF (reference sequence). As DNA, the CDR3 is TGTGCCACCAGCAGCAGGGGGTCGGAAAACATTCAGTACTTC. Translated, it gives CATSSRGSENIQYF.

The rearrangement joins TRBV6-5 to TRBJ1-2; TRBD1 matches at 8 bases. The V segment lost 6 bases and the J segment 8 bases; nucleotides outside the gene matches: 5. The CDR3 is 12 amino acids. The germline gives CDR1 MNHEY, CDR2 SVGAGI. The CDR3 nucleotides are TGTGCCAGCAGCGACAGGGGTCGCGGCTACACCTTC. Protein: CASSDRGRGYTF.